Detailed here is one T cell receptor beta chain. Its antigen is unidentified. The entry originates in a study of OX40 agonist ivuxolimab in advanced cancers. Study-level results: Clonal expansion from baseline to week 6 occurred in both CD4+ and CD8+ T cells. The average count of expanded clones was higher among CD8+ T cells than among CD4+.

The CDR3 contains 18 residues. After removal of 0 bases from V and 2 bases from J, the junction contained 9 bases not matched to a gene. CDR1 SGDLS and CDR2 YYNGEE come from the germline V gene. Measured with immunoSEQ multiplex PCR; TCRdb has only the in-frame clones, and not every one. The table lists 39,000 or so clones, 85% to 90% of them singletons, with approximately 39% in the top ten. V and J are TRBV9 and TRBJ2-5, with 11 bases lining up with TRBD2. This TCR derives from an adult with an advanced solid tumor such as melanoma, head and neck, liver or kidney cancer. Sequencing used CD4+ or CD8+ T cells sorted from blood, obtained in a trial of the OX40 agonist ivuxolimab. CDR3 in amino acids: CASSVATSGGLEQETQYF. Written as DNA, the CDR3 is TGTGCCAGCAGCGTAGCAACTAGCGGGGGACTAGAACAAGAGACCCAGTACTTC.